Each of the 2 T cell receptor beta chains below was sequenced from the same sample in a study of molecular identifiers for immune sequencing clone quantification (dated by TCRdb to 2016 to 2019). Library construction relied on PCR. This sample was sequenced with a NextSeq 500. Clones were called with MiXCR by TCRdb after fastp trimmed the public reads at Q25, and only in-frame beta chains were retained. Rows are combined by CDR3 protein, so each entry shows the most common genes and DNA. This sample is represented by roughly 97,000 distinct CDR3 sequences; 24% of them were singletons. The ten largest account for around 0.92% of the sample. Material for sequencing was naive CD8+ T cells from blood, with Jurkat cell RNA spiked in. In the paper's terms, the cell subset or site label means: FACS-sorted CD8+CD4-CCR7+CD45RA+ naive T cells. Every receptor here comes from a human donor in good health. Some libraries in this study had Jurkat cell RNA spiked in.

This clonotype has a count of ten or more. V gene TRBV20-1 combines with J gene TRBJ2-7, with 9 bases identical to TRBD1. There are 13 residues in the CDR3. Germline loops: CDR1 DFQATT, CDR2 SNEGSKA (reference sequence). After removal of 4 bases from V and 1 base from J, the junction contained 2 bases not matched to a gene. The CDR3 reads CSATGTGSYEQYF. CDR3 DNA: TGCAGTGCTACCGGGACAGGGTCCTACGAGCAGTACTTC.

Points on this clonotype: The junction and the germline gene differ at one end; a read error may be behind it. The chain recombines TRBV13 with TRBJ2-3; 14 bases fit TRBD2. This CDR3 region has 22 residues. Germline CDR1 PRHDT, CDR2 FYEKMQ (reference sequence). CDR3 protein: CASSLGEGGLAGVRSSTDAQYF. CDR3 in DNA: TGTGCCAGCAGCTTAGGCGAAGGGGGACTAGCGGGGGTCCGATCTAGCACAGATGCGCAGTATTTT.